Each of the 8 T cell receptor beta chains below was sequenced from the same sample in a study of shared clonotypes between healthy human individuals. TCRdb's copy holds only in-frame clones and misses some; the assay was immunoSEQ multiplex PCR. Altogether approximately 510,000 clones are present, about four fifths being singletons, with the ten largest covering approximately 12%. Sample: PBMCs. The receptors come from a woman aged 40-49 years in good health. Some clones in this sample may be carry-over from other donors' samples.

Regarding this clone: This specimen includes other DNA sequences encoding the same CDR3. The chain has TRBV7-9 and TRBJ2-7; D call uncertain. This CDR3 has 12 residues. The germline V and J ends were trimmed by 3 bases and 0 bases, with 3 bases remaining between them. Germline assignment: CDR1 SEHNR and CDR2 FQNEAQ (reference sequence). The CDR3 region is CASSFSSYEQYF. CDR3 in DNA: TGTGCCAGCAGCTTCAGCTCCTACGAGCAGTACTTC.

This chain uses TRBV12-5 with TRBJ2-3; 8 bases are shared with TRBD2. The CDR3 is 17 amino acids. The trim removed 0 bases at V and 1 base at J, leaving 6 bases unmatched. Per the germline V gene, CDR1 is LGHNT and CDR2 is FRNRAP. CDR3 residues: CASGLVLGREGTDTQYF. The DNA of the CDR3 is TGTGCTAGTGGTTTGGTACTCGGGCGGGAGGGCACAGATACGCAGTATTTT.

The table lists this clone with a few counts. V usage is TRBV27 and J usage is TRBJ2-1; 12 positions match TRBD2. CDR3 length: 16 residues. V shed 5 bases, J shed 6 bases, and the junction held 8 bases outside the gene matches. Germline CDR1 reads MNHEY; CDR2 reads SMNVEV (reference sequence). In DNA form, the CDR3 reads TGTGCCAGCAGTGGGAGACTAGCGGGAGAGGCCAATGAGCAGTTCTTC. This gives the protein CASSGRLAGEANEQFF.

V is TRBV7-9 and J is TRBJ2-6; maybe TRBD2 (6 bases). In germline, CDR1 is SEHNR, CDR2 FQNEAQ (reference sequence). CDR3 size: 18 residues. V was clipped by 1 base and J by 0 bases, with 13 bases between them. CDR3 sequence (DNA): TGTGCCAGCAGCTTAGGTGGGGCGGGGAACTCTGGGGCCAACGTCCTGACTTTC. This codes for CASSLGGAGNSGANVLTF.

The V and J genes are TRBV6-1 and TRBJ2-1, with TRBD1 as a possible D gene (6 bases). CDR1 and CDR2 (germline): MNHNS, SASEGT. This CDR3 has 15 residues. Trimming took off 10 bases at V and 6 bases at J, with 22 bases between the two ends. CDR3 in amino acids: CATTSGTPRTNEQFF. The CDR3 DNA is TGTGCCACCACCTCCGGGACACCCAGGACCAATGAGCAGTTCTTC.

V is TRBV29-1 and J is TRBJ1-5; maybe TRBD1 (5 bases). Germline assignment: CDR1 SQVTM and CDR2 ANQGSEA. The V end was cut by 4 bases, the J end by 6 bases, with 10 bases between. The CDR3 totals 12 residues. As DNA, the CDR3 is TGCAGCGTTGGGCAGGGAAGTCAGCCCCAGCATTTT. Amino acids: CSVGQGSQPQHF.

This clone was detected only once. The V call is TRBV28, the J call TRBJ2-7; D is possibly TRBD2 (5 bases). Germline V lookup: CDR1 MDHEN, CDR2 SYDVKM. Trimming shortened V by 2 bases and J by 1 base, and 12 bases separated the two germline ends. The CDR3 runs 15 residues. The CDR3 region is CASSLLDSRSYEQYF. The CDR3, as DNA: TGTGCCAGCAGTTTACTGGACTCGAGATCCTACGAGCAGTACTTC.

The CDR3 nucleotides read TGTGCCAGCAGCCCTCAATCAGGAGCTGAGCAGTACTTC. Protein: CASSPQSGAEQYF. The rearrangement joins TRBV7-9 to TRBJ2-7; D is unresolved. V was cut by 5 bases and J by 7 bases, with 15 bases left in between. Germline CDR1 and CDR2: SEHNR and FQNEAQ (reference sequence). The CDR3 is 13 residues long.